Shown below are 22 T cell receptor beta chains from a single sample sequenced in a study of shared clonotypes between healthy human individuals. Assay used: immunoSEQ multiplex PCR; TCRdb lists only in-frame clones, some missing. The table has about 2 million clones, approximately 94% seen once. Naive CD8 populations comprised CD45RO-negative cells positively selected for CCR7, excluding terminally differentiated effector memory CD45RA+ cells. Sequencing was performed on naive CD8+ T cells sorted from blood. The receptor set was obtained from a man aged 18 to 30 in good health.

The chain uses TRBV28 and TRBJ2-2; D is unclear. The length of the CDR3 is 13 residues. CDR1 and CDR2 (germline): MDHEN, SYDVKM. V shed 6 bases and J shed 6 bases, with 11 bases lying between them. The CDR3 coding sequence is TGTGCCAGCAGCCTCGGCAGACCCGGGGAGCTGTTTTTT. Translation: CASSLGRPGELFF.

The chain joins TRBV25-1 to TRBJ2-3; 7 positions match TRBD1. CDR1 MGHDK and CDR2 SYGVNS come from the germline V gene. Trimming at V came to 3 bases and at J to 0 bases, leaving 6 bases not matched to a gene. CDR3 length: 16 residues. Here the CDR3 DNA reads TGTGCCAGCAGTGATTTAGGGGGCCTCAGCACAGATACGCAGTATTTT. This translates into CASSDLGGLSTDTQYF.

V and J are TRBV28 and TRBJ2-3; 7 bases agree with TRBD2. Germline CDR1 and CDR2: MDHEN and SYDVKM. The CDR3 has 17 residues. The junction had 16 bases not matched to a gene; V was cut back by 3 bases and J by 7 bases. CDR3 nucleotide sequence: TGTGCCAGCAGTTTCCCCTACGGGGGGTTCTCCCGGCATACGCAGTATTTT. This translates into CASSFPYGGFSRHTQYF.

The chain recombines TRBV23-1 with TRBJ1-6; no clear D gene. TRBV23-1 is filed as an ORF, its function uncertain. V lost 4 bases and J lost 6, with 16 bases in between. The CDR3 covers 16 residues. The CDR3 DNA reads as TGCGCCAGCAGTCTATCCCCCCTCGGTTCTAATTCACCCCTCCACTTT. The encoded protein is CASSLSPLGSNSPLHF.

V gene TRBV9 combines with J gene TRBJ1-6; D is perhaps TRBD1 (5 bases). The CDR3 is made up of 14 amino acids. The germline gives CDR1 SGDLS, CDR2 YYNGEE. V was cut by 2 bases and J by 6 bases, with 9 bases left in between. The DNA of the CDR3 is TGTGCCAGCAGCGTGAAAGGGACTAATTCACCCCTCCACTTT. Protein: CASSVKGTNSPLHF. Based on the CDR3 plus reference TRBV9 and TRBJ1-6, the full variable domain is DSGVTQTPKHLITATGQRVTLRCSPRSGDLSVYWYQQSLDQGLQFLIQYYNGEERAKGNILERFSAQQFPDLHSELNLSSLELGDSALYFCASSVKGTNSPLHFGNGTRLTVT.

The chain employs TRBV6-5 and TRBJ2-5; D is perhaps TRBD1 (5 bases). V was pared by 4 bases and J by 3 bases, with 9 bases between. This CDR3 region has 13 residues. Germline V gene data show CDR1 as MNHEY and CDR2 as SVGAGI. CDR3 residues: CASSFLGEETQYF. CDR3 DNA sequence: TGTGCCAGCAGTTTCTTAGGGGAAGAGACCCAGTACTTC.

A remark on this clone: The identical CDR3 is also encoded by other nucleotide sequences in the sample. The chain couples TRBV27 to TRBJ2-7, with 8 nucleotides matching TRBD2. V lost 3 bases, J lost 0 bases, and 1 base stayed unmatched. CDR3 size: 14 residues. CDR1 MNHEY and CDR2 SMNVEV come from the germline V gene (reference sequence). The CDR3 sequence is CASSFGGGSYEQYF. The DNA for the CDR3 is TGTGCCAGCAGTTTCGGGGGGGGCTCCTACGAGCAGTACTTC.

This chain uses TRBV6-6 with TRBJ2-7; the match to TRBD2 covers 7 bases. This CDR3 has 15 amino acids. CDR1 MNHNY and CDR2 SVGAGI come from the germline V gene (reference sequence). V lost 0 bases and J lost 4; bases outside the gene matches: 6. The CDR3 DNA reads as TGTGCCAGCAGTTACTCGGCGGGAGTAAGATACGAGCAGTACTTC. Its translation is CASSYSAGVRYEQYF.

The CDR3 DNA reads TGTGCCTGCCAGCGAGGAGGCGCAGCTTACGAGCAGTACTTC. Encoded protein: CACQRGGAAYEQYF. The genes are TRBV13 and TRBJ2-7; D might be TRBD2 (5 bases). Trimming pared 11 bases from V and 4 bases from J, leaving 21 bases between. Germline V gives CDR1 PRHDT, CDR2 FYEKMQ (reference sequence). This CDR3 is 14 amino acids long.

The chain couples TRBV21-1 to TRBJ2-7; the table's D call TRBD2 went unverified against the DNA. TRBV21-1 is described as a pseudogene. CDR3 length: 15 residues. In nucleotides, the CDR3 is TGTGCCTATCCAGGAGGGAGGCCGGTCTCCTACGAGCAGTACTTC. This encodes CAYPGGRPVSYEQYF.

This clone occurred a few times. The CDR3 region is CASSIRQGWELFF. For the CDR3, the DNA is TGTGCCAGTAGTATTCGACAGGGCTGGGAGCTGTTTTTT. The V gene is TRBV19, the J gene TRBJ2-2, with 7 bases identical to TRBD1. Trimming removed 3 bases from V and 9 bases from J; junction bases left unmatched: 4. CDR1 and CDR2 from the germline V gene are LNHDA and SQIVND (reference sequence). This CDR3 has 13 residues.

The chain links TRBV13 to TRBJ2-7; D uncertain. V lost 0 bases to trimming and J lost 3 bases, with 9 bases between them. Germline assignment: CDR1 PRHDT and CDR2 FYEKMQ (reference sequence). CDR3 length equals 14 residues. This CDR3 is CASSLGRTLYEQYF. CDR3 bases: TGTGCCAGCAGCTTAGGCCGAACCCTCTACGAGCAGTACTTC. The full variable domain, rest sourced from reference TRBV13 and TRBJ2-7, is AAGVIQSPRHLIKEKRETATLKCYPIPRHDTVYWYQQGPGQDPQFLISFYEKMQSDKGSIPDRFSAQQFSDYHSELNMSSLELGDSALYFCASSLGRTLYEQYFGPGTRLTVT.

J is TRBJ1-1 and V is TRBV6-5; tentative D call: TRBD1 (6 bases). Looked up from germline, CDR1 is MNHEY and CDR2 is SVGAGI. CDR3 length equals 15 residues. V was trimmed by 6 bases and J by 2 bases, leaving 16 bases between them. The CDR3 DNA reads as TGTGCCAGCAGCTTCACCCGGGGGCTCAACACTGAAGCTTTCTTT. It is translated as CASSFTRGLNTEAFF.

The chain carries TRBV9 and TRBJ2-1, with 10 bases identical to TRBD2. CDR3 size: 17 residues. Germline V lookup: CDR1 SGDLS, CDR2 YYNGEE. V lost 4 bases, J lost 1 base, and 8 bases stayed unmatched. The CDR3 sequence: CASSQHSTSGSYNEQFF. The DNA for the CDR3 is TGTGCCAGCAGCCAACACTCGACTAGCGGGTCCTACAATGAGCAGTTCTTC.

The chain uses TRBV7-9 and TRBJ2-1; 7 nucleotides align to TRBD2. The V gene end was trimmed by 2 bases and the J gene end by 6 bases; junction bases not matched to a gene: 7. The CDR3 is made up of 15 amino acids. CDR1 is SEHNR and CDR2 is FQNEAQ in the germline V gene (reference sequence). The CDR3: CASSLITGGFNEQFF. For the CDR3, the DNA is TGTGCCAGCAGCTTAATCACGGGAGGATTCAATGAGCAGTTCTTC.

Concerning this clone: Other DNA sequences of this sample code for an identical CDR3. V gene TRBV27 combines with J gene TRBJ2-3, with D tentatively TRBD1 or TRBD2 (6 bases each). V shed 3 bases and J shed 0 bases, with 13 bases lying between them. Germline V gene sequence: CDR1 MNHEY, CDR2 SMNVEV (reference sequence). CDR3 length: 16 residues. The CDR3 DNA reads as TGTGCCAGCAGTTTGGGTCCGGGGGCTAGCACAGATACGCAGTATTTT. Its protein is CASSLGPGASTDTQYF.

The chain combines TRBV27 with TRBJ1-2; 11 nucleotides align to TRBD1. The germline CDR1 and CDR2 sequences are MNHEY and SMNVEV (reference sequence). Trimming removed 5 bases from V and 4 bases from J; junction bases left unmatched: 12. The CDR3 contains 17 residues. The CDR3: CASSPIGPGQGGYGYTF. DNA for the CDR3: TGTGCCAGCAGTCCCATCGGCCCGGGACAGGGGGGCTATGGCTACACCTTC.

V gene TRBV7-6 combines with J gene TRBJ1-1; D is unresolved. The V end was cut by 1 base, the J end by 0 bases, with 6 bases between. The germline CDR1 and CDR2 sequences are SGHVS and FNYEAQ. The CDR3 consists of 14 residues. The CDR3 is CASSLETLNTEAFF. The DNA for the CDR3 is TGTGCCAGCAGCTTAGAGACACTGAACACTGAAGCTTTCTTT.

This clone was recorded only once. The chain carries TRBV30 and TRBJ1-1; possibly TRBD1 for D (5 bases). The CDR3 is 16 amino acids. CDR1 and CDR2 (germline): GTSNPN, SVGIG (reference sequence). V gave up 2 bases and J gave up 3 bases, with 19 bases separating them. The CDR3 sequence is CAWSPYLVPRDTEAFF. CDR3 DNA sequence: TGTGCCTGGAGTCCATATTTGGTCCCCAGGGACACTGAAGCTTTCTTT.

The V call is TRBV5-1, the J call TRBJ1-1, with 7 bases matching TRBD1. V shed 1 base, J shed 1 base, and the junction held 1 base outside the gene matches. Germline loops: CDR1 SGHRS, CDR2 YFSETQ. CDR3 length equals 14 residues. The CDR3 loop is CASSLRDRNTEAFF. CDR3 DNA: TGCGCCAGCAGCTTGCGGGACAGGAACACTGAAGCTTTCTTT.

The chain joins TRBV7-9 to TRBJ2-3; 11 nucleotides agree with TRBD2. CDR1 is SEHNR and CDR2 is FQNEAQ in the germline V gene (reference sequence). The J segment lost 0 bases and the V segment lost 4 bases, leaving 3 bases of the junction unmatched. CDR3 length: 16 residues. CDR3 DNA: TGTGCCAGCAGCTCTAGCGGGGGGCCTAGCACAGATACGCAGTATTTT. Translating it yields CASSSSGGPSTDTQYF.

The chain couples TRBV19 to TRBJ2-5, with D possibly TRBD1 on 5 matching bases. Germline CDR1 LNHDA, CDR2 SQIVND (reference sequence). The CDR3 contains 16 residues. V was trimmed by 6 bases and J by 1 base, leaving 18 bases between them. CDR3 amino acids: CASRLSGQGVQETQYF. CDR3 in DNA: TGTGCCAGTAGACTTTCTGGGCAGGGCGTCCAAGAGACCCAGTACTTC.